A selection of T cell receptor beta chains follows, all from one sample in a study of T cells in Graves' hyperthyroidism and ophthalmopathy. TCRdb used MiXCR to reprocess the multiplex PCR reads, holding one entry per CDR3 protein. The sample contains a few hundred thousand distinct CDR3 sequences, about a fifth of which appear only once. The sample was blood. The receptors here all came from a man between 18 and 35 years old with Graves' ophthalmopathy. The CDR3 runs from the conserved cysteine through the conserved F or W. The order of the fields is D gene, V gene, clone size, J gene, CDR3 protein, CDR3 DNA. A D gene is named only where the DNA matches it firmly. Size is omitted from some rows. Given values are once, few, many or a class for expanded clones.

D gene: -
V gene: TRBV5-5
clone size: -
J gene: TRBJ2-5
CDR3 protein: CASSKGHQETQYF
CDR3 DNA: TGTGCCAGCAGCAAGGGCCACCAAGAGACCCAGTACTTC

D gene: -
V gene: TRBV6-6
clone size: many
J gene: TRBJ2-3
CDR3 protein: CASSYSLTSTSSTDTQYF
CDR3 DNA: TGTGCCAGCAGTTACTCGCTTACTAGCACCTCAAGCACAGATACGCAGTATTTT

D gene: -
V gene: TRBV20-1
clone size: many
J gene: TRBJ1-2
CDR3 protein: CSARDRQTLNYGYTF
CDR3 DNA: TGCAGTGCACGGGACCGCCAAACTCTTAACTATGGCTACACCTTC

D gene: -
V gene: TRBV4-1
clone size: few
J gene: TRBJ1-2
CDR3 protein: CASSHMTGYRGYGYTF
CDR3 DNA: TGCGCCAGCAGCCATATGACAGGCTATAGAGGTTATGGCTACACCTTC

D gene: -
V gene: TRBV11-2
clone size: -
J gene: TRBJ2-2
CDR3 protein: CANSSGARVSTSNTGELFF
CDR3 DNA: TGTGCCAACAGCTCGGGGGCCAGGGTTAGCACCTCGAACACCGGGGAGCTGTTTTTT

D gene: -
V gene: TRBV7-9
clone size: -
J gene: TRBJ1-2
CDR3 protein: CASSLFPQGVDGYTF
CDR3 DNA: TGTGCCAGCAGCTTATTCCCGCAGGGCGTTGATGGCTACACCTTC

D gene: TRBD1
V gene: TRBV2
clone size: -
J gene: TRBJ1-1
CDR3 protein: CASSAHRDRGHGTEAFF
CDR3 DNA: TGTGCCAGCAGCGCCCACCGGGACAGGGGGCATGGGACTGAAGCTTTCTTT

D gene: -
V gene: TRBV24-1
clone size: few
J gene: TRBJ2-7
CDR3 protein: CATSDEDEQYF
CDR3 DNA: TGTGCCACCAGTGATGAAGACGAGCAGTACTTC

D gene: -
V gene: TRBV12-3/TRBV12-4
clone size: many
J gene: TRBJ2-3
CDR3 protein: CASSLTQGTDTQYF
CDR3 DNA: TGTGCCAGCAGTTTAACCCAGGGCACAGATACGCAGTATTTT

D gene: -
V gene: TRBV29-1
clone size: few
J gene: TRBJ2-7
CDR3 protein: CSATTGPRAYEQYF
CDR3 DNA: TGCAGCGCTACCACGGGCCCAAGGGCCTACGAGCAGTACTTC

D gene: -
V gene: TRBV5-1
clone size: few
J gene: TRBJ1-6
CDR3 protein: CASSPGEGNSPLHF
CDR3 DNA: TGTGCCAGCAGCCCAGGGGAAGGTAATTCACCCCTCCACTTT

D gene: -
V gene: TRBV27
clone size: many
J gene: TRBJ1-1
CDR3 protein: CASSSPGRNTEAFF
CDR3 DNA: TGTGCCAGCAGTTCCCCAGGGCGGAACACTGAAGCTTTCTTT

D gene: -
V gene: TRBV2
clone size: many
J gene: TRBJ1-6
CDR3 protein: CASAAEGSYNSPLHF
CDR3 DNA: TGTGCCAGCGCTGCGGAGGGGTCCTATAATTCACCCCTCCACTTT

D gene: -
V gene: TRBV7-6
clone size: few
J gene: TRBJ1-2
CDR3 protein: CASSLDQQSGYTF
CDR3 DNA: TGTGCCAGCAGCTTAGACCAACAGTCTGGCTACACCTTC

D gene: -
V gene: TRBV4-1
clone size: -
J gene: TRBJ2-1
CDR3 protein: CASSGREWHEQFF
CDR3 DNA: TGCGCCAGCAGCGGCCGGGAGTGGCATGAGCAGTTCTTC

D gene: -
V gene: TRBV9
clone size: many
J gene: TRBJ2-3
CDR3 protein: CASSVDQSTDTQYF
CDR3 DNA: TGTGCCAGCAGCGTAGATCAGAGCACAGATACGCAGTATTTT

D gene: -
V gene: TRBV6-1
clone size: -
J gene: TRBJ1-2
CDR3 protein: CASSEQGLGNYGYTF
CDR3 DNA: TGTGCCAGCAGTGAACAGGGCCTAGGGAACTATGGCTACACCTTC

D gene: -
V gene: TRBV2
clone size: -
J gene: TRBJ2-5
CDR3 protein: CASSEEGNQETQYF
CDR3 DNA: TGTGCCAGCAGTGAAGAAGGGAACCAAGAGACCCAGTACTTC

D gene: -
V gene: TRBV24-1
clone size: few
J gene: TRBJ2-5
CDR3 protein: CATSDFNGRTQETQYF
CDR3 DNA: TGTGCCACCAGTGATTTTAACGGACGGACCCAAGAGACCCAGTACTTC

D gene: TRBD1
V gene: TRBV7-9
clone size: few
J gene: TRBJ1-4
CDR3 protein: CASSNRGLNEKLFF
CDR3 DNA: TGTGCCAGCAGCAACAGGGGCCTTAATGAAAAACTGTTTTTT

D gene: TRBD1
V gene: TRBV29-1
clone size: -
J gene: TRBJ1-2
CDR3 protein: CSVAGTGGESNYGYTF
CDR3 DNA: TGCAGCGTCGCCGGGACAGGGGGCGAGTCTAACTATGGCTACACCTTC

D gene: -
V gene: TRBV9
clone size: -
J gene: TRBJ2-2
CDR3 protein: CASSVASGTAVNTGELFF
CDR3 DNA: TGTGCCAGCAGCGTAGCTTCCGGGACCGCGGTGAACACCGGGGAGCTGTTTTTT

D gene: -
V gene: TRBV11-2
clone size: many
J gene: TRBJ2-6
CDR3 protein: CASRGTGANVLTF
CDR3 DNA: TGTGCCAGCAGGGGAACTGGGGCCAACGTCCTGACTTTC

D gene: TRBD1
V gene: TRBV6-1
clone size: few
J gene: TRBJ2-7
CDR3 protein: CASSPGQGASEQYF
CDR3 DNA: TGTGCCAGCAGCCCGGGACAGGGGGCCTCCGAGCAGTACTTC

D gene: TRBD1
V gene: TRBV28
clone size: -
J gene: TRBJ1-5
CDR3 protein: CASSVPGTESNQPQHF
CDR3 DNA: TGTGCCAGCAGTGTCCCCGGGACAGAAAGCAATCAGCCCCAGCATTTT

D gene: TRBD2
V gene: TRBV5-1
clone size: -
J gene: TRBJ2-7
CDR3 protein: CASSLVGGASEQYF
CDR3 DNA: TGCGCCAGCAGCTTGGTCGGGGGGGCGAGCGAGCAGTACTTC

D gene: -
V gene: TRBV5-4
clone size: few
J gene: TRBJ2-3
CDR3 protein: CASSRRASTDTQYF
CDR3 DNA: TGTGCCAGCAGCCGTCGGGCATCCACAGATACGCAGTATTTT

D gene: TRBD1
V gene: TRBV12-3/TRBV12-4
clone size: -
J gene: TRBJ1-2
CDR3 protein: CASSPSGTGGTGGYTF
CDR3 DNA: TGTGCCAGCAGTCCCTCCGGGACAGGGGGAACTGGCGGCTACACCTTC

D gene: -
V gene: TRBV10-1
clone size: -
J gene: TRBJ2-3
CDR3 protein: CACFQFEEGTDTQYF
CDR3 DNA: TGCGCTTGTTTTCAGTTCGAAGAGGGCACAGATACGCAGTATTTT

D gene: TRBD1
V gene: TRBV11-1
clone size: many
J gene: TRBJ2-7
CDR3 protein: CASSISGTGTYEQYF
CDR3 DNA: TGTGCCAGCAGCATTTCCGGGACAGGGACCTACGAGCAGTACTTC

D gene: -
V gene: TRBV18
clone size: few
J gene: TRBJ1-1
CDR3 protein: CASTYAGVEAFF
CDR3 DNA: TGTGCCAGCACGTACGCAGGGGTTGAAGCTTTCTTT

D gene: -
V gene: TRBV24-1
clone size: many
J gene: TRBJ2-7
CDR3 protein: CATSEGGSSYEQYF
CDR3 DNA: TGTGCCACCAGTGAAGGAGGGAGCTCCTACGAGCAGTACTTC

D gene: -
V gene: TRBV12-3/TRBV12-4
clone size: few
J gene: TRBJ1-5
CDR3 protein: CASSQSSWGSNQPQHF
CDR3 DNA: TGTGCCAGCAGCCAGAGTTCGTGGGGGAGCAATCAGCCCCAGCATTTT

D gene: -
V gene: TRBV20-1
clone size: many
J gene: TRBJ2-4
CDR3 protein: CSARVGGGGAKNIQYF
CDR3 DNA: TGCAGTGCTAGGGTTGGGGGAGGGGGTGCCAAAAACATTCAGTACTTC

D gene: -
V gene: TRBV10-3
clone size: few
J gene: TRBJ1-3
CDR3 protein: CAISSGPPDTIYF
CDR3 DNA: TGTGCCATCAGTTCCGGGCCCCCGGACACCATATATTTT

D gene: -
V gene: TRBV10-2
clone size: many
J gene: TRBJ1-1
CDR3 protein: CASSDPYETQIAAFF
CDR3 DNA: TGCGCCAGCAGTGATCCTTATGAGACCCAGATTGCGGCTTTCTTT

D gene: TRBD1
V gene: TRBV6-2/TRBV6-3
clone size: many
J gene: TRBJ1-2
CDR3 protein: CASSRQGTGGYTF
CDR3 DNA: TGTGCCAGCTCTCGACAGGGAACAGGGGGCTACACCTTC

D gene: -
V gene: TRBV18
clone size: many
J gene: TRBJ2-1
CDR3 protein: CASSPQRDNEQFF
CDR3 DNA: TGTGCCAGCTCACCCCAAAGGGACAATGAGCAGTTCTTC

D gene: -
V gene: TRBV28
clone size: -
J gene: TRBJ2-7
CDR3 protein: CASSSPPPQPSYEQYF
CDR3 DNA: TGTGCCAGCAGTTCTCCCCCTCCCCAGCCCTCCTACGAGCAGTACTTC

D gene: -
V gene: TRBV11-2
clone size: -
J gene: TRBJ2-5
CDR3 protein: CASSCLAEQETQYF
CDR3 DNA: TGTGCCAGCAGCTGCCTGGCGGAACAAGAGACCCAGTACTTC

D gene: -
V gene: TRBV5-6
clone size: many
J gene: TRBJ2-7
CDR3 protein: CASSSPPGKQYF
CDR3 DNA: TGTGCCAGCAGCTCCCCCCCGGGCAAGCAGTACTTC

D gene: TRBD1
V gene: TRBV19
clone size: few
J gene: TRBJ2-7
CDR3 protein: CASSLRQGVGYEQYF
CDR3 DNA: TGTGCCAGTAGTCTCCGACAGGGGGTGGGTTACGAGCAGTACTTC